This T cell receptor beta chain was identified during a study of memory B cells and T cells in multiple sclerosis. This CDR3 contains 14 residues. After stimulus-free culture, autoproliferating CFSE-dim and non-proliferating CFSE-high T cells were sequenced separately. 5x10^7 CFSE-labeled PBMCs were cultured less than 8 days unstimulated, then replicate wells were pooled. PBMCs were labeled with 0.5 uM CFSE and cultured without exogenous stimuli. Here immunoSEQ multiplex PCR was the method, and the copy in TCRdb shows in-frame clones only, minus some. Here the sample spans 30,000 to 40,000 clones, more than 75% being singletons. In regard to this clone: No antigen is known for it.

The TCR originated in a human donor with multiple sclerosis. The chain combines TRBV12-2 with TRBJ2-7. TRBV12-2 is described as a pseudogene. The sequencing input was PBMCs from blood kept in culture. CDR3 DNA sequence: TGTGCAAGTCGCTGCTCCGGGACCCCGAACGAGCAGTACTTC. Translated: CASRCSGTPNEQYF.